One and the same sample provided the 18 T cell receptor beta chains below, sequenced in a study of long-term antiretroviral therapy in people with HIV. Runs used v3.0 of the immunoSEQ assay and were done at survey level. Measured with immunoSEQ multiplex PCR; TCRdb has only the in-frame clones, and not every one. The table shows approximately 13,000 clones, with 77% occurring only once. The source material was unsorted PBMCs, sampled 1.3 years before starting antiretroviral therapy. All receptors derive from a man aged 35-49 years with HIV.

The rearrangement links TRBV7-9 to TRBJ1-5; the D gene is possibly TRBD1 (5 bases). The CDR3 is made up of 13 amino acids. The V end was cut by 6 bases, the J end by 3 bases, with 9 bases between. The V gene's germline CDR1 is SEHNR and CDR2 FQNEAQ (reference sequence). CDR3 amino acids: CASRQVPNQPQHF. CDR3 DNA: TGTGCCAGCAGACAGGTGCCCAATCAGCCCCAGCATTTT.

The chain couples TRBV15 to TRBJ1-2; D gene ambiguous. V lost 0 bases and J 1 base, leaving 9 bases between the germline ends. The CDR3 is 15 residues long. Germline V gives CDR1 LNHNV, CDR2 YYDKDF (reference sequence). For the CDR3, the DNA is TGTGCCACCAGCAGAGATCTTGGCATTAACTATGGCTACACCTTC. Residues: CATSRDLGINYGYTF.

CDR3 sequence: CSGDLRRLGTEAFF. The CDR3 coding sequence is TGCAGCGGCGACCTTAGACGTCTAGGCACTGAAGCTTTCTTT. The V call is TRBV29-1, the J call TRBJ1-1; no clear D. V lost 7 bases, J lost 4 bases, and 19 bases lay in between. Germline V gives CDR1 SQVTM, CDR2 ANQGSEA. The CDR3 has 14 amino acids.

The J gene is TRBJ1-1, the V gene TRBV10-3; D not certain. Germline CDR1 reads ENHRY; CDR2 reads SYGVKD. V lost 2 bases, J lost 11 bases, and 18 bases lay in between. CDR3 length: 14 amino acids. CDR3 sequence reads: CAISETTASDTAFF. CDR3 in DNA: TGTGCCATCAGTGAGACCACAGCTAGTGATACGGCTTTCTTT.

In this sample, this clone turned up a few times. This sequence joins TRBV5-4 and TRBJ1-2; TRBD1 might be the D (6 bases). V was pared by 5 bases and J by 8 bases, with 19 bases between. The CDR3 runs 14 residues. Germline CDR1 is SGHNT and CDR2 is YYREEE (reference sequence). In DNA, the CDR3 is TGTGCCAGCAGAAGGGGGGAACAGGGACGAGGCTACACCTTC. Its protein product is CASRRGEQGRGYTF.

Comment on this clone: Here the CDR3 omits its conserved ending phenylalanine or tryptophan, so a read error is the likely source. In nucleotides, the CDR3 is TGTGCCAGCAAATTCGGGGGGCCGAACACTGAAGCTTTCCTT. It specifies CASKFGGPNTEAFL. The rearrangement joins TRBV6-1 to TRBJ1-1; tentatively, D is TRBD1 (6 bases). V lost 7 bases and J lost 1, with 13 bases in between. Germline V CDR1 and CDR2: MNHNS, SASEGT. The CDR3 contains 14 residues.

The V gene is TRBV7-2, the J gene TRBJ2-7; the match to TRBD2 covers 7 bases. In germline, CDR1 is SGHTA, CDR2 FQGNSA. Trimming removed 4 bases from V and 0 bases from J; junction bases left unmatched: 6. CDR3 length: 15 amino acids. CDR3 loop: CASSSQRGPSYEQYF. CDR3 DNA sequence: TGTGCCAGCAGCTCTCAGCGGGGCCCCTCCTACGAGCAGTACTTC.

This chain joins TRBV6-1 and TRBJ1-6; a weak D match, TRBD1 (6 bases). Looked up from germline, CDR1 is MNHNS and CDR2 is SASEGT. Trimming removed 5 bases from V and 4 bases from J, with 9 bases in between. The CDR3 loop spans 14 amino acids. The CDR3 loop reads CASSLQGYNSPLHF. In nucleotides, the CDR3 is TGTGCCAGCAGTTTACAGGGTTATAATTCACCCCTCCACTTT.

This sequence joins TRBV9 and TRBJ2-7, with D perhaps matching TRBD2 (6 bases). V dropped 0 bases and J dropped 6 bases, with 13 bases sitting between them. The CDR3 spans 14 residues. Per the germline V gene, CDR1 is SGDLS and CDR2 is YYNGEE. The CDR3 DNA follows: TGTGCCAGCAGCGTAGGAGGAGGGTCCCGCGAGCAGTACTTC. Its translation: CASSVGGGSREQYF.

The chain carries TRBV9 and TRBJ1-1, with D unclear. V lost 0 bases, J lost 0 bases, and 6 bases lay in between. CDR3 size: 14 residues. Germline V gene lookup returns CDR1 SGDLS and CDR2 YYNGEE. The CDR3 protein is CASSVGGMNTEAFF. The DNA for the CDR3 is TGTGCCAGCAGCGTAGGAGGGATGAACACTGAAGCTTTCTTT.

The chain is built from TRBV11-1 and TRBJ2-7, with D perhaps being TRBD1 or TRBD2 (5 bases each). CDR3 length: 14 amino acids. V dropped 5 bases and J dropped 3 bases, with 14 bases sitting between them. Per germline, CDR1 SGHAT and CDR2 FQDESV (reference sequence). The CDR3 region is CASSPGTWGYEQYF. The CDR3 DNA follows: TGTGCCAGCAGCCCCGGGACGTGGGGCTACGAGCAGTACTTC.

The chain employs TRBV6-5 and TRBJ1-2; no firm D call. Per the germline V gene, CDR1 is MNHEY and CDR2 is SVGAGI. This CDR3 is built from 14 residues. V gave up 4 bases and J gave up 5 bases, with 14 bases separating them. The CDR3: CASSLSGSSYGYTF. CDR3 in DNA: TGTGCCAGCAGTTTGAGCGGGTCCTCATATGGCTACACCTTC.

This sequence joins TRBV27 and TRBJ2-7; D uncertain. The CDR3 extends over 14 amino acids. With 3 bases removed from V and 0 bases from J, the gap between germline ends came to 9 bases. Germline CDR1 reads MNHEY; CDR2 reads SMNVEV (reference sequence). The CDR3, as DNA: TGTGCCAGCAGTTTCGGAACAGTCTCCTACGAGCAGTACTTC. This gives the protein CASSFGTVSYEQYF.

The DNA for the CDR3 is TGTGCCAGCAGTTACGGGACAGGCAATCAGCCCCAGCATTTT. This gives the protein CASSYGTGNQPQHF. The rearrangement joins TRBV6-5 to TRBJ1-5, with 7 bases aligning to TRBD1. The V gene end was trimmed by 2 bases and the J gene end by 2 bases; junction bases not matched to a gene: 0. The CDR3 runs 14 residues. Germline V gene lookup returns CDR1 MNHEY and CDR2 SVGAGI.

The gene calls are TRBV30 and TRBJ1-5; TRBD1 might be the D (5 bases). The germline V gene has CDR1 GTSNPN and CDR2 SVGIG (reference sequence). V was trimmed by 1 base and J by 8 bases, leaving 9 bases between them. The CDR3 has 12 residues. The CDR3 DNA reads as TGTGCCTGGAGTGGGGGGGGAGAGCCCCAGCATTTT. It encodes CAWSGGGEPQHF. The full variable domain, its missing parts supplied by reference TRBV30 and TRBJ1-5, is SQTIHQWPATLVQPVGSPLSLECTVEGTSNPNLYWYRQAAGRGLQLLFYSVGIGQISSEVPQNLSASRPQDRQFILSSKKLLLSDSGFYLCAWSGGGEPQHFGDGTRLSIL.

The chain uses TRBV11-1 and TRBJ1-1, with 11 bases lining up with TRBD1. The CDR3 runs to 14 residues. Trimming at V came to 3 bases and at J to 4 bases, leaving 1 base not matched to a gene. CDR1 and CDR2 (germline): SGHAT, FQDESV (reference sequence). This CDR3 reads CASSLGQGGTEAFF. In DNA form, the CDR3 reads TGTGCCAGCAGCTTGGGACAGGGGGGCACTGAAGCTTTCTTT.

V and J are TRBV6-5 and TRBJ1-3; D might be TRBD1 (5 bases). Deletions cut 2 bases from V and 3 bases from J, with 5 bases between. Germline CDR1 MNHEY, CDR2 SVGAGI. The CDR3 sequence is 13 residues long. The CDR3 sequence: CASSYRGGNTIYF. The DNA of the CDR3 is TGTGCCAGCAGTTACAGGGGTGGAAACACCATATATTTT.

V gene TRBV19 combines with J gene TRBJ1-2; TRBD1 aligns across 10 bases. Looked up from germline, CDR1 is LNHDA and CDR2 is SQIVND (reference sequence). The CDR3 is 15 amino acids. Trimming cost V 8 bases and J 0 bases; bases outside gene matches: 6. The CDR3: CASLGQGRTNYGYTF. The CDR3 region has the DNA TGTGCCAGTCTGGGACAGGGGCGAACTAACTATGGCTACACCTTC.